The 25 T cell receptor beta chains given below trace back to one sample, sequenced in a study of Ad26.COV2.S vaccination and SARS-CoV-2 variants. The data were produced by immunoSEQ multiplex PCR, yet TCRdb's version contains in-frame clones alone and is incomplete. The data contain about 180,000 clones, 87% of them singletons. This specimen consisted of peripheral blood, obtained after recovery from COVID-19. These receptors all stem from a human donor who had recovered from COVID-19.

The chain is built from TRBV29-1 and TRBJ2-3, with D possibly TRBD1 on 5 matching bases. CDR3 length equals 14 residues. The germline V gene encodes CDR1 SQVTM and CDR2 ANQGSEA. V was pared by 4 bases and J by 0 bases, with 11 bases between. The DNA for the CDR3 is TGCAGCGTTGTTGACAGAACTAGCACAGATACGCAGTATTTT. Protein product: CSVVDRTSTDTQYF.

This clone was counted many times. This sequence joins TRBV19 and TRBJ1-5; D call uncertain. CDR3 size: 12 residues. CDR1 is LNHDA and CDR2 is SQIVND in the germline V gene (reference sequence). The V end was cut by 7 bases, the J end by 6 bases, with 10 bases between. In nucleotides, the CDR3 is TGTGCCAGTACGGGTATCGGTCAGCCCCAGCATTTT. Its protein is CASTGIGQPQHF.

CDR3: CASSQDRYGGDRGYTF. CDR3 nucleotides: TGCGCCAGCAGCCAAGATAGATACGGGGGCGATCGTGGCTACACCTTC. The V gene is TRBV4-1, the J gene TRBJ1-2, with D tentatively TRBD1 (6 bases). This CDR3 has 16 amino acids. The germline CDR1 and CDR2 sequences are MGHRA and YSYEKL. The ends were cut back, 0 bases at V and 7 bases at J, with 18 bases in the middle.

The genes are TRBV5-4 and TRBJ1-4; TRBD1 matches at 7 bases. Germline CDR1 is SGHNT and CDR2 is YYREEE (reference sequence). CDR3 length: 15 amino acids. J gave up 3 bases and V 3 bases, and 5 bases lay outside the gene matches. For the CDR3, the DNA is TGTGCCAGCAGCTGGAAGGGGGCCTCTAATGAAAAACTGTTTTTT. It yields the protein CASSWKGASNEKLFF.

This clone was seen a single time. CDR3 amino acids: CASSPRVGHNEQFF. DNA for the CDR3: TGTGCCAGCAGCCCCCGGGTTGGCCACAATGAGCAGTTCTTC. This chain joins TRBV3-1 (or the pseudogene TRBV3-2) and TRBJ2-1, with D unclear. This CDR3 has 14 amino acids. The V and J ends lost 4 bases and 5 bases respectively, with 12 bases between them. CDR1 LGHDT and CDR2 YNNKEL come from the germline V gene (reference sequence).

This clone was seen more than once but under ten times. The chain recombines TRBV7-2 with TRBJ2-2, with D hard to call. Trimming cost V 1 base and J 1 base, with 4 bases left between them. The CDR3 consists of 14 residues. Per germline, CDR1 SGHTA and CDR2 FQGNSA. CDR3 coding DNA: TGTGCCAGCAGCTTAGTTTTGAACACCGGGGAGCTGTTTTTT. Amino acid sequence: CASSLVLNTGELFF.

The V and J genes are TRBV4-2 and TRBJ2-5; possible D gene TRBD2, 5 bases. This CDR3 contains 18 residues. Germline CDR1 is LGHNA and CDR2 is YNFKEQ. Trimming pared 3 bases from V and 1 base from J, leaving 21 bases between. The chain's CDR3 is CASSQLRKSGPFQETQYF. CDR3 sequence (DNA): TGTGCCAGCAGCCAGTTGAGAAAGAGCGGACCGTTCCAAGAGACCCAGTACTTC.

This clone was seen a handful of times. The CDR3 loop is CAWRDRGRSYGYTF. CDR3 sequence (DNA): TGTGCCTGGAGGGACAGGGGCAGAAGCTATGGCTACACCTTC. The chain joins TRBV30 to TRBJ1-2, with 9 bases fitting TRBD1. The CDR3 sequence is 14 residues long. The junction had 6 bases not matched to a gene; V was cut back by 3 bases and J by 4 bases. In germline, CDR1 is GTSNPN, CDR2 SVGIG (reference sequence).

The chain has TRBV24-1 and TRBJ1-1; 9 nucleotides line up with TRBD1. This CDR3 contains 16 residues. Per the germline V gene, CDR1 is KGHDR and CDR2 is SFDVKD. V was pared by 7 bases and J by 1 base, with 9 bases of the junction left unmatched. The CDR3 region is CATSFRDRVKNTEAFF. The CDR3 DNA sequence: TGTGCCACCAGCTTCCGGGACAGGGTCAAGAACACTGAAGCTTTCTTT.

This rearrangement joins TRBV29-1 to TRBJ2-5; 10 nucleotides line up with TRBD1. The CDR3 length is 14 residues. J was trimmed by 4 bases and V by 5 bases; bases with no gene match: 7. In germline, CDR1 is SQVTM, CDR2 ANQGSEA. The CDR3 spells CSVSDRGLRETQYF. The CDR3 DNA sequence: TGCAGCGTTTCCGACAGGGGGCTCCGAGAGACCCAGTACTTC.

Written as DNA, the CDR3 is TGTGCCACGGGGGTTCCCAGCAATCAGCCCCAGCATTTT. Encoded protein: CATGVPSNQPQHF. This chain uses TRBV19 with TRBJ1-5; TRBD1 might be the D (5 bases). Trimming pared 10 bases from V and 1 base from J, leaving 11 bases between. CDR3 length equals 13 residues. CDR1 and CDR2 from the germline V gene are LNHDA and SQIVND (reference sequence).

The chain joins TRBV18 to TRBJ2-1, with D perhaps matching TRBD2 (5 bases). The CDR3 extends over 14 amino acids. Trimming left V 6 bases short and J 7 bases short, with 16 bases between. Germline CDR1 and CDR2: KGHSH and LQKENI. CDR3 in amino acids: CASSDPGRSNEQFF. DNA of the CDR3: TGTGCCAGCTCGGACCCGGGGAGATCTAATGAGCAGTTCTTC.

This clone was detected a few times. The chain has TRBV2 and TRBJ2-7, with 10 bases fitting TRBD2. This CDR3 region has 13 residues. CDR1 SNHLY and CDR2 FYNNEI come from the germline V gene. V lost 10 bases and J lost 3; bases outside the gene matches: 6. The CDR3 spells CAISAGGRYEQYF. The CDR3 DNA is TGTGCCATCTCAGCGGGAGGGCGCTACGAGCAGTACTTC.

V gene TRBV7-3 combines with J gene TRBJ1-3; tentatively, D is TRBD1 (6 bases). Per the germline V gene, CDR1 is SGHTA and CDR2 is FQGTGA. The V gene lost 2 bases and the J gene lost 0 bases, with 17 bases spanning the gap. This CDR3 spans 18 amino acids. CDR3 nucleotides: TGTGCCAGCAGCTTATTTCGGACAGACCGATTCTCTGGAAACACCATATATTTT. As protein: CASSLFRTDRFSGNTIYF.

The V and J genes are TRBV27 and TRBJ1-1; tentatively, D is TRBD1 (6 bases). Germline CDR1 reads MNHEY; CDR2 reads SMNVEV (reference sequence). CDR3 length: 14 amino acids. V gave up 2 bases and J gave up 3 bases, with 10 bases separating them. The CDR3 reads CASSLRRGDTEAFF. The CDR3 bases are TGTGCCAGCAGTTTACGGAGGGGGGACACTGAAGCTTTCTTT.

CDR3 nucleotides: TGCGCCAGCAGATACGGGACAGACCGCACAGATACGCAGTATTTT. Its protein is CASRYGTDRTDTQYF. This chain connects TRBV5-1 to TRBJ2-3; TRBD1 agrees at 7 bases. After removal of 5 bases from V and 1 base from J, the junction contained 7 bases not matched to a gene. The CDR3 sequence is 15 residues long. Germline CDR1 SGHRS, CDR2 YFSETQ.

The chain recombines TRBV6-4 with TRBJ1-2; 11 nucleotides match TRBD1. This CDR3 region has 13 residues. Per the germline V gene, CDR1 is MRHNA and CDR2 is SNTAGT. V lost 4 bases to trimming and J lost 8 bases; unmatched junction nucleotides: 3. CDR3 in amino acids: CASSADRGQGYTF. The CDR3 DNA reads TGTGCCAGCAGTGCGGACAGGGGGCAGGGCTACACCTTC.

The chain employs TRBV7-6 and TRBJ2-5, with 11 bases matching TRBD2. CDR1 is SGHVS and CDR2 is FNYEAQ in the germline V gene. The CDR3 sequence is 21 residues long. With 2 bases clipped from V and 3 bases from J, the junction kept 20 bases outside the gene matches. This CDR3 is CASSLPKKLAGVSATKETQYF. CDR3 DNA: TGTGCCAGCAGCTTACCTAAGAAACTAGCGGGGGTATCTGCTACCAAAGAGACCCAGTACTTC.

This chain joins TRBV6-4 and TRBJ2-3; possible D gene TRBD1, 6 bases. This CDR3 has 13 amino acids. Germline CDR1 and CDR2: MRHNA and SNTAGT. V lost 2 bases and J 6 bases, leaving 9 bases between the germline ends. The CDR3 sequence: CASSDLTGDTQYF. CDR3 nucleotides: TGTGCCAGCAGTGACCTCACAGGGGATACGCAGTATTTT.

This clone was recorded once. The gene calls are TRBV5-4 and TRBJ2-3, with 8 bases aligning to TRBD1. Germline V CDR1 and CDR2: SGHNT, YYREEE (reference sequence). Germline trimming cut 4 bases from V and 1 base from J; bases unmatched to any gene: 2. This CDR3 has 14 residues. CDR3 loop: CASSQDRGTDTQYF. The CDR3, as DNA: TGTGCCAGCAGCCAGGACAGGGGCACAGATACGCAGTATTTT.

The CDR3 loop is CASGLVGQGGPIPEAFF. The CDR3 DNA reads TGTGCTAGTGGTTTGGTAGGACAGGGGGGCCCAATCCCTGAAGCTTTCTTT. V is TRBV12-5 and J is TRBJ1-1; 10 bases are a match to TRBD1. Losses at the gene ends were 0 bases for V and 6 bases for J; bases not matched to a gene: 10. The CDR3 length is 17 residues. CDR1 and CDR2 from the germline V gene are LGHNT and FRNRAP.

In its sample, this clone was seen once. The chain carries TRBV18 and TRBJ2-3; D is possibly TRBD2 (5 bases). V shed 3 bases and J shed 0 bases, with 10 bases lying between them. The CDR3 contains 15 residues. Germline V CDR1 and CDR2: KGHSH, LQKENI. The CDR3: CASSPLLGSTDTQYF. The DNA for the CDR3 is TGTGCCAGCTCACCGTTACTAGGGAGCACAGATACGCAGTATTTT.

CDR3 residues: CARSLWGQIRLRSNQPQHF. Here the CDR3 DNA reads TGTGCCAGAAGCTTATGGGGGCAAATAAGGCTAAGGAGCAATCAGCCCCAGCATTTT. This rearrangement joins TRBV7-5 to TRBJ1-5; TRBD1, the table's D call, lacks a check against the DNA. TRBV7-5 has pseudogene status. This CDR3 region has 19 residues.

As for this clone: The sample contains more than one DNA sequence encoding this CDR3. The rearrangement links TRBV5-4 to TRBJ2-3; the D gene is possibly TRBD2 (6 bases). In germline, CDR1 is SGHNT, CDR2 YYREEE (reference sequence). Trimming cost V 0 bases and J 0 bases, with 8 bases left between them. The CDR3 sequence is 15 residues long. The CDR3: CASSLGRGSTDTQYF. For the CDR3, the DNA is TGTGCCAGCAGCTTGGGGCGGGGAAGCACAGATACGCAGTATTTT.

The rearrangement uses TRBV30 and TRBJ1-4, with 10 positions matching TRBD1. After removal of 6 bases from V and 4 bases from J, the junction contained 14 bases not matched to a gene. Germline CDR1 is GTSNPN and CDR2 is SVGIG (reference sequence). The CDR3 extends over 17 amino acids. CDR3 amino acids: CACLPGQGSIVNEKLFF. The CDR3 DNA reads as TGTGCCTGTCTCCCGGGACAGGGGTCAATTGTTAATGAAAAACTGTTTTTT.